One sample yielded the 30 T cell receptor beta chains listed below, sequenced in a study of beta chain features in type 1 diabetes. Study-wide points: Type 1 diabetes patients had TCRB CDR3s that were shorter (moderately but significantly so) in all four CD4+ subsets.

Reverse transcribing all isolated RNA meant expressed TCRB transcripts were sequenced. Clones were read by immunoSEQ multiplex PCR, and TCRdb kept only the in-frame ones, dropping some. The sample has 200,000 to 300,000 clones, over 20% seen once. No cognate antigen is known for these TCRs. Sequenced material: naive CD4+ T cells from blood. All receptors come from a woman aged 40 to 55 with type 1 diabetes.

This clone was detected a few times. The V and J genes are TRBV30 and TRBJ1-5; 7 nucleotides match TRBD1. CDR1 and CDR2 from the germline V gene are GTSNPN and SVGIG (reference sequence). This CDR3 region has 17 residues. The V segment lost 2 bases and the J segment 4 bases; nucleotides outside the gene matches: 14. CDR3 residues: CAWSRSYSGQINQPQHF. In DNA, the CDR3 is TGTGCCTGGAGTCGATCCTATTCGGGACAGATTAATCAGCCCCAGCATTTT.

The genes are TRBV7-9 and TRBJ2-5; 12 bases map to TRBD2. The V and J ends lost 5 bases and 5 bases, in that order; junction bases with no gene match: 9. CDR1 and CDR2 from the germline V gene are SEHNR and FQNEAQ (reference sequence). This CDR3 has 16 amino acids. CDR3 nucleotide sequence: TGTGCCAGCAGCCCCCAGCTAGCGGGAGGGCCGGAGACCCAGTACTTC. Protein sequence: CASSPQLAGGPETQYF.

The V call is TRBV7-9, the J call TRBJ2-7; 7 nucleotides align to TRBD2. In germline, CDR1 is SEHNR, CDR2 FQNEAQ (reference sequence). The CDR3 totals 13 residues. The J segment lost 4 bases and the V segment lost 3 bases, leaving 3 bases of the junction unmatched. The CDR3 DNA sequence: TGTGCCAGCAGCTTCCGGGGGGAATACGAGCAGTACTTC. Translation gives CASSFRGEYEQYF.

The genes are TRBV4-2 and TRBJ2-1, with D perhaps matching TRBD2 (6 bases). This CDR3 comprises 15 residues. The germline gives CDR1 LGHNA, CDR2 YNFKEQ. The V end lost 4 bases, the J end lost 0 bases, and 10 bases lay between the germline ends. CDR3 sequence reads: CASSREASSYNEQFF. For the CDR3, the DNA is TGTGCCAGCAGCCGGGAGGCGAGCTCCTACAATGAGCAGTTCTTC.

This clone was picked up a small number of times. The rearrangement uses TRBV9 and TRBJ2-7, with D possibly matching TRBD2 (5 bases). Trimming cost V 0 bases and J 6 bases, with 16 bases left between them. This CDR3 contains 15 residues. Germline V lookup: CDR1 SGDLS, CDR2 YYNGEE. In DNA, the CDR3 is TGTGCCAGCAGCGTAGCGGGGTCCAACAAGGGCGAGCAGTACTTC. It yields the protein CASSVAGSNKGEQYF. The entire variable domain, with the rest obtained from reference TRBV9 and TRBJ2-7, is as follows: DSGVTQTPKHLITATGQRVTLRCSPRSGDLSVYWYQQSLDQGLQFLIQYYNGEERAKGNILERFSAQQFPDLHSELNLSSLELGDSALYFCASSVAGSNKGEQYFGPGTRLTVT.

The chain couples TRBV2 to TRBJ1-2, with D uncertain. CDR3 size: 12 residues. V gave up 10 bases and J gave up 4 bases, with 13 bases separating them. The germline gives CDR1 SNHLY, CDR2 FYNNEI. CDR3 amino acids: CATVSERYGYTF. As DNA, the CDR3 is TGTGCCACAGTTTCCGAGCGCTATGGCTACACCTTC.

This clone was recorded a few times. The chain carries TRBV30 and TRBJ2-7, with D maybe TRBD2 (5 bases). CDR3 length: 11 amino acids. The ends were cut back, 2 bases at V and 3 bases at J, with 5 bases in the middle. Germline loops: CDR1 GTSNPN, CDR2 SVGIG (reference sequence). CDR3 nucleotides: TGTGCCTGGAGTACTAGCTACGAGCAGTACTTC. Translating it yields CAWSTSYEQYF.

This chain joins TRBV14 and TRBJ2-7, with a tentative D call TRBD2 (6 bases). This CDR3 has 11 amino acids. Germline assignment: CDR1 SGHDN and CDR2 FVKESK. Trimming pared 3 bases from V and 6 bases from J, leaving 6 bases between. The CDR3 DNA follows: TGTGCCAGCAGCCAGGGGGGCGAGCAGTACTTC. Amino acids: CASSQGGEQYF.

This clone showed up just a few times. Other nucleotide sequences in the sample specify the same CDR3. This sequence joins TRBV7-9 and TRBJ2-7, with D possibly TRBD2 on 6 matching bases. The CDR3 length is 13 residues. The germline V gene has CDR1 SEHNR and CDR2 FQNEAQ (reference sequence). Deletions cut 3 bases from V and 0 bases from J, with 6 bases between. Here the CDR3 reads CASSFGGSYEQYF. The CDR3 DNA sequence: TGTGCCAGCAGCTTCGGGGGCTCCTACGAGCAGTACTTC.

This clone turned up a few times. This sequence joins TRBV27 and TRBJ1-2; the match to TRBD1 covers 7 bases. The CDR3 length is 15 residues. V shed 6 bases, J shed 4 bases, and the junction held 11 bases outside the gene matches. The germline V gene has CDR1 MNHEY and CDR2 SMNVEV (reference sequence). The CDR3: CASSVQGRPLYGYTF. The CDR3 DNA is TGTGCCAGCAGCGTACAGGGGCGACCGCTCTATGGCTACACCTTC.

This rearrangement joins TRBV19 to TRBJ2-5; TRBD2 aligns across 11 bases. This CDR3 region has 14 residues. V trimming: 6 bases; J trimming: 7 bases; junction bases outside the gene matches: 7. Germline CDR1 reads LNHDA; CDR2 reads SQIVND (reference sequence). CDR3 loop: CASRQTSGGGTQYF. CDR3 bases: TGTGCCAGTAGGCAAACTAGCGGGGGCGGGACCCAGTACTTC.

This clone was picked up a small number of times. Other nucleotide sequences in the sample specify the same CDR3. The rearrangement joins TRBV2 to TRBJ2-7; no definite D call. Trimming pared 4 bases from V and 2 bases from J, leaving 3 bases between. CDR1 is SNHLY, CDR2 FYNNEI, per germline. This CDR3 spans 11 amino acids. Here the CDR3 reads CASSVAYEQYF. The CDR3 coding sequence is TGTGCCAGCAGTGTAGCCTACGAGCAGTACTTC.

This chain uses TRBV5-1 with TRBJ1-1; TRBD1 agrees at 7 bases. CDR3 length: 16 residues. The germline V gene encodes CDR1 SGHRS and CDR2 YFSETQ. V was clipped by 1 base and J by 0 bases; unmatched bases: 6. This chain's CDR3 is CASSLLEGGMNTEAFF. The CDR3 region has the DNA TGCGCCAGCAGCTTGTTGGAAGGGGGCATGAACACTGAAGCTTTCTTT.

This clone was detected only a few times. The chain employs TRBV27 and TRBJ2-6; 8 bases line up with TRBD1. V was pared by 7 bases and J by 4 bases, with 6 bases of the junction left unmatched. Germline V lookup: CDR1 MNHEY, CDR2 SMNVEV (reference sequence). The CDR3 is made up of 15 amino acids. CDR3 DNA: TGTGCCAGCACCCCCAGGGGGCTCGGGGCCAACGTCCTGACTTTC. It encodes CASTPRGLGANVLTF. The full variable domain, rest sourced from reference TRBV27 and TRBJ2-6, is EAQVTQNPRYLITVTGKKLTVTCSQNMNHEYMSWYRQDPGLGLRQIYYSMNVEVTDKGDVPEGYKVSRKEKRNFPLILESPSPNQTSLYFCASTPRGLGANVLTFGAGSRLTVL.

This clone has only a few counts. This chain links TRBV9 with TRBJ2-5; 12 bases line up with TRBD2. V was pared by 0 bases and J by 4 bases, with 7 bases of the junction left unmatched. The CDR3 is 17 residues long. Germline CDR1 reads SGDLS; CDR2 reads YYNGEE. The CDR3 bases are TGTGCCAGCAGCGTAGGGCCTCTAGCGGGGGGGCGAGAGACCCAGTACTTC. This codes for CASSVGPLAGGRETQYF.

The V and J genes are TRBV18 and TRBJ2-7, with a weak D call TRBD1 (6 bases). This CDR3 region has 15 residues. Per the germline V gene, CDR1 is KGHSH and CDR2 is LQKENI. V was pared by 4 bases and J by 4 bases, with 17 bases between. The DNA of the CDR3 is TGTGCCAGCTCACGTACAGGGATTGAGGGGTACGAGCAGTACTTC. Its translation: CASSRTGIEGYEQYF.

The chain links TRBV30 to TRBJ2-3; maybe TRBD2 (6 bases). CDR3 length equals 15 residues. Germline assignment: CDR1 GTSNPN and CDR2 SVGIG (reference sequence). Deletions cut 5 bases from V and 0 bases from J, with 15 bases between. The CDR3 loop is CAWGGTSPSTDTQYF. The CDR3 DNA reads as TGTGCCTGGGGAGGGACCTCGCCTAGCACAGATACGCAGTATTTT.

The chain links TRBV18 to TRBJ2-5; D is uncertain. This CDR3 has 13 amino acids. Germline V gene data show CDR1 as KGHSH and CDR2 as LQKENI. V shed 3 bases and J shed 0 bases, with 5 bases lying between them. The CDR3 sequence: CASSPSYQETQYF. DNA of the CDR3: TGTGCCAGCTCACCCTCGTACCAAGAGACCCAGTACTTC.

The rearrangement uses TRBV6-6 and TRBJ1-2; D not resolved. The CDR3 is made up of 13 amino acids. Trimming removed 9 bases from V and 6 bases from J, with 17 bases in between. The germline V gene encodes CDR1 MNHNY and CDR2 SVGAGI (reference sequence). The CDR3 loop reads CASSRLITDGYTF. The CDR3, as DNA: TGTGCCAGTTCCAGGCTGATAACGGATGGCTACACCTTC.

The gene calls are TRBV7-2 and TRBJ1-3; tentatively, D is TRBD1 (5 bases). The CDR3 length is 14 residues. Trimming cost V 5 bases and J 8 bases, with 16 bases left between them. Germline V lookup: CDR1 SGHTA, CDR2 FQGNSA. CDR3 sequence reads: CASSQGNLLDTIYF. The CDR3 DNA follows: TGTGCCAGCAGCCAGGGAAACCTCCTCGACACCATATATTTT.

This clone was counted a few times. V and J are TRBV4-1 and TRBJ2-5, with 10 bases matching TRBD2. V lost 1 base and J lost 0; bases outside the gene matches: 8. Germline V gene data show CDR1 as MGHRA and CDR2 as YSYEKL. The CDR3 contains 18 residues. The CDR3, as DNA: TGCGCCAGCAGCCAAGGGGCTAGCGGGAGTCCCCACCAAGAGACCCAGTACTTC. As protein: CASSQGASGSPHQETQYF.

The chain links TRBV5-4 to TRBJ1-6; possibly TRBD1 for D (5 bases). The germline V gene encodes CDR1 SGHNT and CDR2 YYREEE (reference sequence). The CDR3 length is 14 residues. V gave up 6 bases and J gave up 7 bases, with 14 bases separating them. The DNA of the CDR3 is TGTGCCAGCAACCCGGGGGGGAAGAATTCACCCCTCCACTTT. Residues: CASNPGGKNSPLHF. Combining the CDR3 with reference TRBV5-4 and TRBJ1-6 gives the whole variable domain ETGVTQSPTHLIKTRGQQVTLRCSSQSGHNTVSWYQQALGQGPQFIFQYYREEENGRGNFPPRFSGLQFPNYSSELNVNALELDDSALYLCASNPGGKNSPLHFGNGTRLTVT.

This clone was counted a few times. The chain recombines TRBV7-8 with TRBJ2-5; 7 bases fit TRBD2. The CDR3 contains 13 residues. V trimming: 5 bases; J trimming: 2 bases; junction bases outside the gene matches: 2. Germline values: CDR1 SGHVS, CDR2 FQNEAQ. CDR3 nucleotide sequence: TGTGCCAGCAGCGTTAGCGGGCAAGAGACCCAGTACTTC. This translates into CASSVSGQETQYF.

This clone has a handful of counts. The gene calls are TRBV11-2 and TRBJ2-5, with D perhaps TRBD1 (6 bases). The CDR3 is 12 amino acids. Trimming removed 5 bases at V and 4 bases at J, with 8 bases between. Germline values: CDR1 SGHAT, CDR2 FQNNGV. CDR3 amino acids: CASSGTIETQYF. The CDR3 nucleotides are TGTGCCAGCAGCGGGACAATAGAGACCCAGTACTTC.

In its sample, this clone was seen a few times. The chain is built from TRBV28 and TRBJ1-5; D unresolved. Germline V gene sequence: CDR1 MDHEN, CDR2 SYDVKM. The germline V and J ends were trimmed by 6 bases and 0 bases, with 6 bases remaining between them. CDR3 length: 13 residues. CDR3 amino acids: CASRYSSNQPQHF. In nucleotides, the CDR3 is TGTGCCAGCAGGTACAGTAGCAATCAGCCCCAGCATTTT.

This clone showed up just a few times. This chain connects TRBV28 to TRBJ1-1; 7 bases match TRBD1. In germline, CDR1 is MDHEN, CDR2 SYDVKM. This CDR3 has 14 amino acids. V dropped 5 bases and J dropped 8; count of bases not matched to a gene: 11. CDR3 loop: CASSPPRQGAEAFF. The CDR3 DNA sequence: TGTGCCAGCAGTCCCCCTCGACAGGGTGCCGAAGCTTTCTTT.

V and J are TRBV5-8 and TRBJ1-5; no firm D call. V was shortened by 0 bases and J by 1 base, with 11 bases between the two germline ends. This CDR3 spans 16 amino acids. CDR1 is SGHTS and CDR2 is YDEGEE in the germline V gene. The CDR3 protein is CASSLATVPSNQPQHF. DNA for the CDR3: TGTGCCAGCAGCTTGGCTACAGTCCCGAGCAATCAGCCCCAGCATTTT.

This clone occurred a few times. The gene calls are TRBV29-1 and TRBJ2-5; 7 bases agree with TRBD1. After removal of 7 bases from V and 2 bases from J, the junction contained 4 bases not matched to a gene. Germline values: CDR1 SQVTM, CDR2 ANQGSEA. The CDR3 length is 12 residues. Written as DNA, the CDR3 is TGCAGCGGTGGGACAGAACAAGAGACCCAGTACTTC. This gives the protein CSGGTEQETQYF.

The rearrangement joins TRBV11-2 to TRBJ2-1; tentative D call: TRBD1 (6 bases). The V end was cut by 5 bases, the J end by 7 bases, with 21 bases between. Per germline, CDR1 SGHAT and CDR2 FQNNGV. This CDR3 has 16 residues. CDR3 in amino acids: CASSPGSLGAMNEQFF. The CDR3 bases are TGTGCCAGCAGCCCAGGGAGTCTGGGGGCAATGAATGAGCAGTTCTTC.

The chain recombines TRBV4-2 with TRBJ2-7, with D perhaps TRBD2 (6 bases). Trimming shortened V by 0 bases and J by 6 bases, and 18 bases separated the two germline ends. CDR1 is LGHNA and CDR2 is YNFKEQ in the germline V gene. This CDR3 comprises 16 residues. The CDR3 nucleotides read TGTGCCAGCAGCCAAGATGTGGCTAGCGTGCCCTCCGAGCAGTACTTC. Translated: CASSQDVASVPSEQYF.